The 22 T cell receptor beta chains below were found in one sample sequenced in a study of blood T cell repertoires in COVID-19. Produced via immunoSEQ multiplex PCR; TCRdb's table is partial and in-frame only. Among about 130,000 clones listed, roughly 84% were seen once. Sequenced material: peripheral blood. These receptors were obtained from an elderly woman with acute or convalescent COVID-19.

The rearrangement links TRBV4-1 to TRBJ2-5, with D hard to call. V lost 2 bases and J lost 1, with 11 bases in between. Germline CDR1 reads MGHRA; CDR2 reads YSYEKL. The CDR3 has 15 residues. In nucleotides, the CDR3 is TGCGCCAGCAGCCAAAGAGGCCAAACCCAAGAGACCCAGTACTTC. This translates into CASSQRGQTQETQYF.

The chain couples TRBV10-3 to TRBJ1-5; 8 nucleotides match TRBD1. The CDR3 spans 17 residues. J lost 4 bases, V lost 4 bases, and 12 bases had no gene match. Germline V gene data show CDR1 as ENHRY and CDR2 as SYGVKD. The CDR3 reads CAISGVGTGEGNQPQHF. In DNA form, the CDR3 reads TGTGCCATCAGTGGAGTTGGGACAGGAGAAGGAAATCAGCCCCAGCATTTT.

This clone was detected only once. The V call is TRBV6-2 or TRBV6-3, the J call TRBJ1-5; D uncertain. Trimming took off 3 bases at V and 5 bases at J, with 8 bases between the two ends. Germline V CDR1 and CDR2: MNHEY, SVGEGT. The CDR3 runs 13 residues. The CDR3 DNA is TGTGCCAGCAGTTATGAGGGTTATCAGCCCCAGCATTTT. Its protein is CASSYEGYQPQHF.

DNA for the CDR3: TGCAGCTCCACCCGCGGGGGCGGCGAAGCTTTCTTT. Amino acids: CSSTRGGGEAFF. The V gene is TRBV29-1, the J gene TRBJ1-1; D may be TRBD1 (6 bases). The CDR3 has 12 residues. Per the germline V gene, CDR1 is SQVTM and CDR2 is ANQGSEA. With 8 bases removed from V and 8 bases from J, the gap between germline ends came to 18 bases.

CDR3 bases: TGCGCCAGCAGCTTAGAGGGCCGCACAGATACGCAGTATTTT. It is translated as CASSLEGRTDTQYF. The chain carries TRBV5-1 and TRBJ2-3, with D tentatively TRBD2 (5 bases). Trimming pared 2 bases from V and 1 base from J, leaving 8 bases between. Looked up from germline, CDR1 is SGHRS and CDR2 is YFSETQ. The CDR3 extends over 14 amino acids.

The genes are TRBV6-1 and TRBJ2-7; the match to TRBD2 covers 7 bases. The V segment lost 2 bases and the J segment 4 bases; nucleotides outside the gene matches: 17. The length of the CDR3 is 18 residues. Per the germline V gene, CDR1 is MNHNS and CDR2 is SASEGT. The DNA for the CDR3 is TGTGCCAGCAGTGAAAAGGTTTCCGGGACCGGGGGGACTTACGAGCAGTACTTC. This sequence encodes CASSEKVSGTGGTYEQYF.

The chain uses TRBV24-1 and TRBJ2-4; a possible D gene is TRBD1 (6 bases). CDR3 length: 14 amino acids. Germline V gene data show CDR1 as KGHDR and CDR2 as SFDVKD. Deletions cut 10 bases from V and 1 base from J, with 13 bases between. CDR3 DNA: TGTGCCACAAGCAGGGGTGGGGCCAAAAACATTCAGTACTTC. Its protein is CATSRGGAKNIQYF.

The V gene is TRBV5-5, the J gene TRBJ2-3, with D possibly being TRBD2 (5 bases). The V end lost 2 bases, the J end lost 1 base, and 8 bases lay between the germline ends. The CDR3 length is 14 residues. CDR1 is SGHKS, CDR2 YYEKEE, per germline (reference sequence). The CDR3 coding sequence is TGTGCCAGCAGCTTCGCGGGTGGCACAGATACGCAGTATTTT. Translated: CASSFAGGTDTQYF.

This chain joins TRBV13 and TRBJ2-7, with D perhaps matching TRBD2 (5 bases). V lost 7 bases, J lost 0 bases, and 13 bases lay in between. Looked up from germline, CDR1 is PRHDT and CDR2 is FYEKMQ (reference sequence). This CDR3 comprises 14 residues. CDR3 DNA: TGTGCCAGCACCGGCGGGCAGGTCTCCTACGAGCAGTACTTC. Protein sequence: CASTGGQVSYEQYF.

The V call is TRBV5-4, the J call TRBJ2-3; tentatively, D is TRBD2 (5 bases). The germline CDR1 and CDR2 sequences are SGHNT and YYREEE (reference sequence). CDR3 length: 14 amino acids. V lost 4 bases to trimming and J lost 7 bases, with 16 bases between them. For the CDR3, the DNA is TGTGCCAGCAGCAGGGAGCCCGACTACTATACGCAGTATTTT. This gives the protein CASSREPDYYTQYF.

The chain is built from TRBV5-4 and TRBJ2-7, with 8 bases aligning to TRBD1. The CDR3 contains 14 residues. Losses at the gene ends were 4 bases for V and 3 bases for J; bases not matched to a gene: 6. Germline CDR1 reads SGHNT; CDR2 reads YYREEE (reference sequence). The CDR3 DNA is TGTGCCAGCAGCCGTCCGGGACAGGACTACGAGCAGTACTTC. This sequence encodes CASSRPGQDYEQYF.

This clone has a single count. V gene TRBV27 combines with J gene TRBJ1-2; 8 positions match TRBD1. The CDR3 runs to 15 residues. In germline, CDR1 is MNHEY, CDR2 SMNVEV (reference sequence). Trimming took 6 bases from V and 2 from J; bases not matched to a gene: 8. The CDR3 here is CASRQKGQANYGYTF. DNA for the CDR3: TGTGCCAGCAGGCAGAAGGGACAGGCGAACTATGGCTACACCTTC.

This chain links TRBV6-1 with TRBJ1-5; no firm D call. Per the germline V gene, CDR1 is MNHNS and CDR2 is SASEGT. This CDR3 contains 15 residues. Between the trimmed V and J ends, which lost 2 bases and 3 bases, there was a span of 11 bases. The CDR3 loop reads CASSEKPGYNQPQHF. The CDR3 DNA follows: TGTGCCAGCAGTGAAAAGCCGGGTTACAATCAGCCCCAGCATTTT.

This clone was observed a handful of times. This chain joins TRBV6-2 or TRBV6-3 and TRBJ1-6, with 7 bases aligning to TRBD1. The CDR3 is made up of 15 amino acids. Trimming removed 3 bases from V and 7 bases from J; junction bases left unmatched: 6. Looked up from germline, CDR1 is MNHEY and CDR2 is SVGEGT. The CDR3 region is CASSYPGTVNSPLHF. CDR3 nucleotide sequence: TGTGCCAGCAGTTATCCTGGGACAGTAAATTCACCCCTCCACTTT.

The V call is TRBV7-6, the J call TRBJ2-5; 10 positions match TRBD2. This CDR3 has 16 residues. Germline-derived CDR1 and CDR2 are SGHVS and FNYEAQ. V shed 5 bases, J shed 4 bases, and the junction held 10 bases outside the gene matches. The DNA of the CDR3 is TGTGCCAGCAGCGTTGCTAGCGGGAGAGATACAGAGACCCAGTACTTC. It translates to CASSVASGRDTETQYF.

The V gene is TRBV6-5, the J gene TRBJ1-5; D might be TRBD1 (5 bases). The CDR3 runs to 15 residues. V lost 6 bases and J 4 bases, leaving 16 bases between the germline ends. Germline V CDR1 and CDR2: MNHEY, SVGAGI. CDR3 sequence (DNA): TGTGCCAGCAGCACCGGTGGGGGGGGAAATCAGCCCCAGCATTTT. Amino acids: CASSTGGGGNQPQHF.

The CDR3 DNA follows: TGTGCCAGTAGTAGCGGTGGGACAGATACGCAGTATTTT. Translation gives CASSSGGTDTQYF. The V and J genes are TRBV19 and TRBJ2-3; D is unresolved. Trimming took 4 bases from V and 3 from J, leaving 8 bases between them. CDR1 LNHDA and CDR2 SQIVND come from the germline V gene (reference sequence). The CDR3 sequence is 13 residues long.

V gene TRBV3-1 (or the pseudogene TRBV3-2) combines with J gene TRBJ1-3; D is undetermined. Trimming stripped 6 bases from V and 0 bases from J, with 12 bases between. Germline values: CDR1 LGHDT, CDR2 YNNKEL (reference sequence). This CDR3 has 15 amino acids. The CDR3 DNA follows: TGTGCCAGCAGGTACGACACGAGCTCTGGAAACACCATATATTTT. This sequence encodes CASRYDTSSGNTIYF.

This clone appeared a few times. The DNA of the CDR3 is TGTGCCAGCAGCCCAGAGGGTGGGACACTCTCCGGGGAGCTGTTTTTT. Translation: CASSPEGGTLSGELFF. The rearrangement joins TRBV3-1 (or the pseudogene TRBV3-2) to TRBJ2-2, with D perhaps matching TRBD1 (6 bases). Trimming left V 4 bases short and J 6 bases short, with 18 bases between. This CDR3 region has 16 residues. Germline CDR1 is LGHDT and CDR2 is YNNKEL (reference sequence).

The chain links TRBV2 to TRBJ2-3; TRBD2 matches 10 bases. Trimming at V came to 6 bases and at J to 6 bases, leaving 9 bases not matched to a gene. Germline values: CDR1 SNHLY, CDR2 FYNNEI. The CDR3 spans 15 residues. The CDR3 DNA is TGTGCCAGCAGAAGGACTAGCGGTACCGGGGATACGCAGTATTTT. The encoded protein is CASRRTSGTGDTQYF. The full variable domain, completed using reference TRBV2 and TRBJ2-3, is EPEVTQTPSHQVTQMGQEVILRCVPISNHLYFYWYRQILGQKVEFLVSFYNNEISEKSEIFDDQFSVERPDGSNFTLKIRSTKLEDSAMYFCASRRTSGTGDTQYFGPGTRLTVL.

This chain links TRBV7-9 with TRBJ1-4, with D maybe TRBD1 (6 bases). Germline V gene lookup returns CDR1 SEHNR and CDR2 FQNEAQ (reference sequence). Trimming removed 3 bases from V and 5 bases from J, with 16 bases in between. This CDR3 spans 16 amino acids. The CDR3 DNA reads TGTGCCAGCAGCTTTTACCCAGGGGTGAGAAATGAAAAACTGTTTTTT. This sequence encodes CASSFYPGVRNEKLFF.

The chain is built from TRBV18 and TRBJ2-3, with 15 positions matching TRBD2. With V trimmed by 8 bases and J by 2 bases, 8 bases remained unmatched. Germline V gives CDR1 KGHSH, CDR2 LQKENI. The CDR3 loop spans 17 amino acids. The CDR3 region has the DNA TGTGCCAGCATTACCGGGACTAGCGGGAGGAACACAGATACGCAGTATTTT. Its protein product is CASITGTSGRNTDTQYF.